This TCR beta chain was recovered during a study of PD-1 blockade in classical Hodgkin lymphoma. Study results and caveats: By C4D1, CD4+ diversity increased significantly, especially in complete responders. Patients starting nivolumab less than 1 year after ASCT had lower diversity and were excluded from later analyses. Before treatment, TCR diversity in newly diagnosed patients was reportedly lower than in healthy donors.

Time point described: cycle 4 day 1 (C4D1), after more than five weeks of nivolumab. Every patient experienced relapse after autologous stem cell transplantation, and brentuximab vedotin exposure varied. Sequenced by immunoSEQ multiplex PCR; TCRdb stores in-frame clones only, minus some. The sample has around 60,000 clones; 87% are singletons. The CDR3 totals 15 residues. J was trimmed by 2 bases and V by 4 bases; bases with no gene match: 7. CDR1 is MNHEY, CDR2 SVGAGI, per germline. As concerns this clone: As yet, its antigen is unknown.

The V call is TRBV6-5, the J call TRBJ2-7, with TRBD1 matching 8 bases. The receptor was isolated from a human donor with classical Hodgkin lymphoma. Sequenced material: peripheral blood mononuclear cells (PBMCs), taken before the fourth cycle of nivolumab. The CDR3 DNA is TGTGCCAGCAGTTCTTCCGGGACAGGAACCTACGAGCAGTACTTC. Translating it yields CASSSSGTGTYEQYF.